This TCR beta chain appears in the sequencing data of a study of technical replicates of blood from a few donors. Assay used: immunoSEQ multiplex PCR; TCRdb lists only in-frame clones, some missing. The table includes tens of thousands of clones, about 89% detected once. This clone has only one observation. Germline CDR1 is MDHEN and CDR2 is SYDVKM. The CDR3 contains 14 residues. V lost 6 bases, J lost 3 bases, and 14 bases lay in between. This clonotype originated in a human donor in good health. V is TRBV28 and J is TRBJ2-5; no firm D call. Sequenced sample: T cells isolated from PBMCs. The chain's CDR3 is CASSTLMTKETQYF. DNA for the CDR3: TGTGCCAGCAGCACCCTAATGACAAAAGAGACCCAGTACTTC.